These 12 T cell receptor beta chains were all obtained from the same sample, sequenced in a study of blood T cell repertoires in COVID-19. Produced via immunoSEQ multiplex PCR; TCRdb's table is partial and in-frame only. The table has some 240,000 clones, 75% to 90% seen once. The sample consisted of peripheral blood. Receptor source: a woman aged 70-85 years with COVID-19, enrolled during active disease.

The J gene is TRBJ1-5, the V gene TRBV28, with D tentatively TRBD1 (5 bases). Trimming shortened V by 7 bases and J by 7 bases, and 11 bases separated the two germline ends. This CDR3 region has 12 residues. Germline V lookup: CDR1 MDHEN, CDR2 SYDVKM. The DNA of the CDR3 is TGTGCCAGCACTTTCGGGGGACAGCCCCAGCATTTT. Amino acids: CASTFGGQPQHF.

The V call is TRBV7-5, the J call TRBJ1-6; TRBD1 is the table's D call and was not checked against the DNA. TRBV7-5 is a documented pseudogene. This CDR3 is built from 14 residues. The chain's CDR3 is CARSSGQGDSPLHF. The CDR3 DNA follows: TGTGCCAGAAGCTCCGGACAGGGGGATTCACCCCTCCACTTT.

The V gene is TRBV28, the J gene TRBJ2-1, with D perhaps matching TRBD2 (7 bases). Looked up from germline, CDR1 is MDHEN and CDR2 is SYDVKM. V lost 5 bases, J lost 2 bases, and 13 bases lay in between. The CDR3 has 15 residues. CDR3 sequence reads: CASSPPGGPYNEQFF. Here the CDR3 DNA reads TGTGCCAGCAGTCCCCCCGGGGGGCCCTACAATGAGCAGTTCTTC.

As concerns this clone: Different DNA sequences within this sample yield the same CDR3. The rearrangement uses TRBV28 and TRBJ2-7; D is possibly TRBD1 (6 bases). The V gene lost 5 bases and the J gene lost 5 bases, with 13 bases spanning the gap. The V gene's germline CDR1 is MDHEN and CDR2 SYDVKM. The CDR3 consists of 13 residues. For the CDR3, the DNA is TGTGCCAGCAGTCCGACAGGTCTCCACGAGCAGTACTTC. Translating it yields CASSPTGLHEQYF.

This chain links TRBV3-1 (or the pseudogene TRBV3-2) with TRBJ1-6; D is unresolved. V was cut by 0 bases and J by 7 bases, with 4 bases left in between. Germline loops: CDR1 LGHDT, CDR2 YNNKEL (reference sequence). This CDR3 comprises 13 residues. CDR3 in DNA: TGTGCCAGCAGCCAAGACGGGAATTCACCCCTCCACTTT. This gives the protein CASSQDGNSPLHF.

The genes are TRBV7-3 and TRBJ2-3; D unclear. Germline assignment: CDR1 SGHTA and CDR2 FQGTGA. This CDR3 comprises 13 residues. Trimming removed 5 bases at V and 0 bases at J, with 6 bases between. The CDR3: CASSRISTDTQYF. The CDR3 region has the DNA TGTGCCAGCAGCCGTATTAGCACAGATACGCAGTATTTT.

This clone has more than one count but fewer than ten. The chain uses TRBV2 and TRBJ2-7; 8 bases are a match to TRBD2. The CDR3 sequence is 14 residues long. Trimming cost V 10 bases and J 1 base; bases outside gene matches: 9. The germline gives CDR1 SNHLY, CDR2 FYNNEI. The CDR3 DNA reads as TGTGCCATAAGACAGCGGGAGTCGTCCTACGAGCAGTACTTC. Its translation is CAIRQRESSYEQYF.

The chain is built from TRBV30 and TRBJ1-5, with 10 bases matching TRBD1. The length of the CDR3 is 15 residues. The junction had 2 bases not matched to a gene; V was cut back by 3 bases and J by 0 bases. CDR1 and CDR2 (germline): GTSNPN, SVGIG (reference sequence). Written as DNA, the CDR3 is TGTGCCTGGAGGGGACAGGGGATTAGCAATCAGCCCCAGCATTTT. This encodes CAWRGQGISNQPQHF.

The rearrangement links TRBV27 to TRBJ1-2, with TRBD1 matching over 9 bases. CDR1 is MNHEY and CDR2 is SMNVEV in the germline V gene (reference sequence). Germline trimming cut 2 bases from V and 7 bases from J; bases unmatched to any gene: 11. The CDR3 is 16 residues long. CDR3 DNA: TGTGCCAGCAGTTTACGACAGGGGGATGTCTTGGGTGGCTACACCTTC. It codes for CASSLRQGDVLGGYTF.

The rearrangement uses TRBV5-6 and TRBJ1-4; TRBD1 matches 9 bases. The germline V gene encodes CDR1 SGHDT and CDR2 YYEEEE. The CDR3 length is 15 residues. Losses at the gene ends were 2 bases for V and 7 bases for J; bases not matched to a gene: 6. The CDR3 DNA reads TGTGCCAGCAGCTTAACAGGGGGCAGAGTTGAAAAACTGTTTTTT. Protein sequence: CASSLTGGRVEKLFF. The complete variable domain, with remaining parts taken from reference TRBV5-6 and TRBJ1-4, reads DAGVTQSPTHLIKTRGQQVTLRCSPKSGHDTVSWYQQALGQGPQFIFQYYEEEERQRGNFPDRFSGHQFPNYSSELNVNALLLGDSALYLCASSLTGGRVEKLFFGSGTQLSVL.

The chain uses TRBV18 and TRBJ1-1; D not resolved. CDR1 and CDR2 from the germline V gene are KGHSH and LQKENI. The CDR3 is 13 amino acids. The V gene lost 4 bases and the J gene lost 1 base, with 7 bases spanning the gap. The chain's CDR3 is CASSRSENTEAFF. The CDR3 coding sequence is TGTGCCAGCTCACGGTCAGAGAACACTGAAGCTTTCTTT.

This chain joins TRBV11-3 and TRBJ2-7, with D perhaps matching TRBD1 (5 bases). CDR1 is SGHNT, CDR2 YENEEA, per germline. Trimming took off 5 bases at V and 4 bases at J, with 18 bases between the two ends. The CDR3 covers 15 residues. CDR3 bases: TGTGCCAGCAGCGGTGCCAGGGATAGATTATACGAGCAGTACTTC. The encoded protein is CASSGARDRLYEQYF.